A selection of T cell receptor beta chains follows, all from one sample in a study of T cells in Graves' hyperthyroidism and ophthalmopathy. TCRdb re-called the multiplex PCR reads with MiXCR, one entry per CDR3 protein. The table includes under 300,000 distinct CDR3 sequences, about 20% detected once. The sequencing input was blood. The receptors were sampled from a man younger than 45 with Graves' ophthalmopathy. The CDR3 runs from the conserved cysteine through the conserved F or W. Fields, in order: J gene, V gene, clone size, D gene, CDR3 protein. The D gene is left open where the match is weak. For some rows the clone size is stated as once, few or many, or as a class when expanded; others skip it.

j_gene: TRBJ2-4
v_gene: TRBV3-1
abundance: many
d_gene: TRBD2
CDR3aa: CASSRAASGSNQYF

j_gene: TRBJ1-1
v_gene: TRBV11-2
abundance: many
d_gene: -
CDR3aa: CASSRPQGLEAFF

j_gene: TRBJ2-1
v_gene: TRBV25-1
abundance: many
d_gene: -
CDR3aa: CASSELGQRLPHNEQFF

j_gene: TRBJ2-6
v_gene: TRBV7-3
abundance: -
d_gene: TRBD1
CDR3aa: CASSLDGTALSGANVLTF

j_gene: TRBJ2-7
v_gene: TRBV18
abundance: few
d_gene: -
CDR3aa: CASSPGKSSYEQYF

j_gene: TRBJ2-1
v_gene: TRBV11-1
abundance: -
d_gene: -
CDR3aa: CASSLGFISYNEQFF

j_gene: TRBJ1-1
v_gene: TRBV5-1
abundance: many
d_gene: -
CDR3aa: CASSLTTSGEGTEAFF

j_gene: TRBJ1-3
v_gene: TRBV29-1
abundance: -
d_gene: -
CDR3aa: CSVELHSSGNTIYF

j_gene: TRBJ2-7
v_gene: TRBV20-1
abundance: many
d_gene: TRBD1
CDR3aa: CSAVAPAGGDEQYF

j_gene: TRBJ2-3
v_gene: TRBV29-1
abundance: few
d_gene: -
CDR3aa: CSSLGEAVVGTQYF

j_gene: TRBJ2-7
v_gene: TRBV4-1
abundance: -
d_gene: TRBD2
CDR3aa: CASSQSRLAAPYEQYF

j_gene: TRBJ2-1
v_gene: TRBV11-1
abundance: many
d_gene: TRBD2
CDR3aa: CASSSGLAGLNEQFF

j_gene: TRBJ2-5
v_gene: TRBV5-1
abundance: -
d_gene: -
CDR3aa: CASSLGQHQETQYF

j_gene: TRBJ1-2
v_gene: TRBV28
abundance: few
d_gene: TRBD1
CDR3aa: CASSFLRRGYGYTF

j_gene: TRBJ1-1
v_gene: TRBV19
abundance: few
d_gene: TRBD1
CDR3aa: CASTKQGAEAFF

j_gene: TRBJ1-3
v_gene: TRBV28
abundance: few
d_gene: -
CDR3aa: CASSLLQSSGNTIYF

j_gene: TRBJ2-1
v_gene: TRBV29-1
abundance: -
d_gene: -
CDR3aa: CSVLPGTSRNEQFF

j_gene: TRBJ2-7
v_gene: TRBV29-1
abundance: few
d_gene: TRBD1
CDR3aa: CSVAPQTGGSYEQYF

j_gene: TRBJ2-1
v_gene: TRBV5-1
abundance: -
d_gene: TRBD2
CDR3aa: CASSFLAVSSYNEQFF

j_gene: TRBJ2-1
v_gene: TRBV6-1
abundance: -
d_gene: -
CDR3aa: CASSSLAEQFF

j_gene: TRBJ2-5
v_gene: TRBV11-3
abundance: -
d_gene: -
CDR3aa: CASSSFRFQETQYF

j_gene: TRBJ2-6
v_gene: TRBV7-2
abundance: few
d_gene: -
CDR3aa: CASSLASLGVLTF

j_gene: TRBJ1-2
v_gene: TRBV2
abundance: many
d_gene: TRBD1
CDR3aa: CASSERTGGGYGYTF

j_gene: TRBJ1-2
v_gene: TRBV3-1
abundance: many
d_gene: -
CDR3aa: CASSSSPYGYTF

j_gene: TRBJ1-3
v_gene: TRBV18
abundance: -
d_gene: TRBD1
CDR3aa: CASSPPGGRGNTIYF

j_gene: TRBJ2-7
v_gene: TRBV27
abundance: -
d_gene: -
CDR3aa: CASSVSRVYGSYEQYF

j_gene: TRBJ2-4
v_gene: TRBV30
abundance: -
d_gene: TRBD1
CDR3aa: CAWSPPRAGGKNIQYF

j_gene: TRBJ2-7
v_gene: TRBV12-5
abundance: few
d_gene: TRBD1
CDR3aa: CASGLGQGYEQYF

j_gene: TRBJ2-7
v_gene: TRBV3-1
abundance: few
d_gene: TRBD2
CDR3aa: CASSQWVASGFSYEQYF

j_gene: TRBJ2-7
v_gene: TRBV11-2
abundance: -
d_gene: -
CDR3aa: CASSFALTARGEQYF

j_gene: TRBJ1-1
v_gene: TRBV6-2/TRBV6-3
abundance: -
d_gene: -
CDR3aa: CASSPGRTMVNTEAFF

j_gene: TRBJ1-6
v_gene: TRBV11-2
abundance: many
d_gene: -
CDR3aa: CASSLELDSPLHF

j_gene: TRBJ2-7
v_gene: TRBV6-1
abundance: few
d_gene: TRBD2
CDR3aa: CASSISSGGPYEQYF

j_gene: TRBJ2-7
v_gene: TRBV20-1
abundance: many
d_gene: TRBD1
CDR3aa: CSASPFRGFTYEQYF

j_gene: TRBJ2-1
v_gene: TRBV7-2
abundance: -
d_gene: -
CDR3aa: CASSFRTPLYNEQFF

j_gene: TRBJ2-2
v_gene: TRBV7-9
abundance: -
d_gene: -
CDR3aa: CASSWDSGANTGELFF

j_gene: TRBJ2-7
v_gene: TRBV5-1
abundance: few
d_gene: -
CDR3aa: CASSKQDRTYEQYF

j_gene: TRBJ2-7
v_gene: TRBV7-8
abundance: few
d_gene: -
CDR3aa: CASSLEEGYEQYF

j_gene: TRBJ2-7
v_gene: TRBV20-1
abundance: -
d_gene: -
CDR3aa: CSARDLSGYEQYF

j_gene: TRBJ2-2
v_gene: TRBV19
abundance: -
d_gene: TRBD2
CDR3aa: CASTGGGRYTGELFF

j_gene: TRBJ2-1
v_gene: TRBV3-1
abundance: -
d_gene: TRBD2
CDR3aa: CASSQESGGVSEQFF

j_gene: TRBJ2-1
v_gene: TRBV24-1
abundance: -
d_gene: TRBD1
CDR3aa: CATSEEGQGTYNEQFF

j_gene: TRBJ1-2
v_gene: TRBV5-1
abundance: -
d_gene: -
CDR3aa: CASRDGRYYGYTF

j_gene: TRBJ1-6
v_gene: TRBV7-9
abundance: -
d_gene: -
CDR3aa: CASTLGGDGSNSPLHF

j_gene: TRBJ2-5
v_gene: TRBV12-3/TRBV12-4
abundance: many
d_gene: TRBD2
CDR3aa: CASSRGPGLAEETQYF

j_gene: TRBJ1-2
v_gene: TRBV12-3/TRBV12-4
abundance: -
d_gene: TRBD1
CDR3aa: CASRAGTGPRYTF

j_gene: TRBJ1-5
v_gene: TRBV11-1
abundance: few
d_gene: -
CDR3aa: CASSPSPDQPQHF

j_gene: TRBJ2-3
v_gene: TRBV24-1
abundance: -
d_gene: TRBD1
CDR3aa: CATSFGQGSNTDTQYF

j_gene: TRBJ1-5
v_gene: TRBV30
abundance: many
d_gene: -
CDR3aa: CAWRTAGSNQPQHF